This T cell receptor (beta chain) was found in a study of vaccination effects on CD4 cells after COVID-19. Study-wide background: Samples came from a couple of convalescent patients 16 days and one week before vaccination. General observations from the study: Early timepoints after infection were absent, and convalescent patients were few in the study.

Using immunoSEQ multiplex PCR, the repertoire was profiled, and TCRdb retains in-frame clones only, with some absent. The sample carries about 45,000 clones, around 66% recorded once. Note on this clone: Its antigen is undetermined.

CDR1 is KGHSH and CDR2 is LQKENI in the germline V gene. The CDR3 has 14 amino acids. The V and J ends lost 3 bases and 3 bases, in that order; junction bases with no gene match: 4. Expansion of antigen-specific CD4+ T cells with viral peptide pools was carried out by the ViraFEST assay before sequencing. The culture ran for 10 days before CD4+ T cells were isolated. From March to December 2020, the person had a SARS-CoV-2 infection that was confirmed by PCR. With around 10 ug/ml peptides and about 9.5 IU/ml IL-2, a few million PBMC per well were cultured. Cultures had half their medium replaced with IL-2 medium on days 3 and 7.

The chain is built from TRBV18 and TRBJ2-7; 8 nucleotides align to TRBD1. Sequences were derived from CD4+ T cells from PBMCs cultured with a peptide pool, sampled before COVID-19 vaccination. This TCR derives from a human donor who had a prior SARS-CoV-2 infection. This CDR3 is CASSPDRGGYEQYF. CDR3 bases: TGTGCCAGCTCACCCGACAGGGGTGGCTACGAGCAGTACTTC.